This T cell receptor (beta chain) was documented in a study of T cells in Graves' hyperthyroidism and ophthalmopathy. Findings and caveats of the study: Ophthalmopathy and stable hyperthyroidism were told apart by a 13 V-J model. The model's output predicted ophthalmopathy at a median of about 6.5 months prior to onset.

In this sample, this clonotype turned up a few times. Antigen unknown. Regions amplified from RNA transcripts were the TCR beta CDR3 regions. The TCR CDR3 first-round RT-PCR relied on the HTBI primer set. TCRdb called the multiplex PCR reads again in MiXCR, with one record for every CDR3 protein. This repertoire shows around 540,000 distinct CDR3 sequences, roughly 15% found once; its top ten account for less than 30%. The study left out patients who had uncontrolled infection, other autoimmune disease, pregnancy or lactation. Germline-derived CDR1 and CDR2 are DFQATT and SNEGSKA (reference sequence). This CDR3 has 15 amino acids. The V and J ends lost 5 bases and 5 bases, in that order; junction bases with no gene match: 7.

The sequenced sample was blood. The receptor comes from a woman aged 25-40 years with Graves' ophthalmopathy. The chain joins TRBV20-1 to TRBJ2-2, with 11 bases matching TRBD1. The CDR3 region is CSAGQGAKRTGELFF. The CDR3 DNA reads TGCAGTGCTGGACAGGGGGCTAAAAGGACCGGGGAGCTGTTTTTT.